This TCR beta chain stems from a study of blood T cells in healthy people across ages (dated by TCRdb to the mid-2010s). About the investigation overall: In model experiments, template switching captured roughly one uniquely barcoded TCR beta cDNA molecule for every two T cells. For two donors (one aged 18 to 30 and one aged 80 or older), the study analyzed two additional independent replicas of 1 million unique cDNA reads from the same blood draw. The study measured age-related changes in TCR beta repertoire diversity using deep sequencing normalized with unique cDNA molecular identifiers. To avoid experimental bias, donors of different ages were randomly spread across the sequencing lanes. Four age groups were formed from the donors: young (average approximately 15 years), middle-aged (approximately 39), aged (62) and long-lived (around 82). General findings and caveats noted by the study authors: Estimates of total diversity based on one million sequenced T cells were regarded as lower bounds and as underestimates. As age increased, observed TCR beta diversity per million T cells dropped in a roughly linear way, and a significant reduction was already evident by age roughly 36. Observed TCR beta diversity correlated strongly with the percentage of naive T cells measured by flow cytometry. Since profiling was done on bulk unsorted PBMCs, naive and antigen-experienced compartments could not be conclusively compared. Because donor CMV infection status was unknown, age-related changes in expanded clonotypes were potentially confounded. Compared with the aged group, the long-lived group had more naive CD4+ T cells, fewer expanded clones and increased TCR diversity, suggesting age selection.

Libraries were constructed by 5' RACE. TCRdb lists the instrument as Illumina HiSeq 2500. The second PCR ran for about 7 to 11 cycles and used a J-beta primer mix along with a sample-barcoded 5' primer. Each TCR beta cDNA molecule received a unique molecular identifier from a template-switch 5' adaptor carrying 12 random nucleotides. Each sample yielded at least 2.5 million CDR3-containing paired-end reads. First-strand cDNA synthesis was performed from all RNA using the Mint cDNA synthesis kit, with priming by a TRBC-specific oligonucleotide. After uracil-DNA glycosylase treatment, a first 18-cycle PCR used universal primers M1SS and BC2_uni_R on all cDNA. Concerning the study's data processing: Normalization of each sample was performed by random selection of 1 million high-quality reads, each carrying a distinct molecular identifier. Reads with shared molecular identifiers were discarded instead of being binned into consensus sequences. MiTCR, with a Q25 quality threshold and the strictest error-elimination algorithm, was used for CDR3 identification, clonotype clustering and error correction. Lower-bound total TCR beta diversity was estimated with a nonparametric unseen species model using Euler transformation. TCRdb applied fastp at Q25 and MiXCR to the public reads, then kept only in-frame beta chains. Every distinct CDR3 protein forms one entry, paired with its most common genes and DNA. The V and J calls here are based on TCRdb, not the publication. The sample profile shows 660,000 or so distinct CDR3 sequences; about 54% of them were found once. About two fifths of the sample is held by the ten biggest clonotypes.

A note on this clonotype: Its specific antigen is unknown. No base-level quality is on record; no much larger clone is a single base apart.

The donors were roughly 40 Caucasian individuals from Russia, aged 6 to 90 years, who were systemically healthy. Roughly 9 milliliters of peripheral blood were drawn from each donor into EDTA-treated Vacutainer tubes. Ficoll-Paque density-gradient centrifugation was used to isolate PBMCs, with at least 6 million per sample. Total RNA was extracted from PBMCs with Trizol reagent, with at least 6 micrograms obtained per sample. For every donor, flow cytometry on a PBMC aliquot measured the percentage of naive CD45RAhigh/CD27high T cells. Including cysteine and phenylalanine, the CDR3 has 17 amino acids. Left in the record is the CDR3 DNA by itself, 51 bases read in frame from the first base. The junction carries 15 bases between V and J, which are trimmed by 1 base and 1 base respectively. The germline V gene encodes CDR1 SGHRS and CDR2 YFSETQ.

This chain is built from TRBV5-1 and TRBJ1-5, with no D gene named confidently. Material for sequencing was blood. The sequence came from a man in his 60s in good health. In nucleotide form, the sequence is TGCGCCAGCAGCTTGACAAGGGTGAAACGGAGCAATCAGCCCCAGCATTTT. Its product reads: CASSLTRVKRSNQPQHF.